This is a list of T cell receptor beta chains from one sample in a study of cytomegalovirus exposure and HLA in healthy donors. TCRdb keeps only in-frame clones here, not all; method: immunoSEQ multiplex PCR. The data show 100,000 to 150,000 clones, with roughly 80% seen just once and approximately 2% held by the top ten. Material: PBMCs. All receptors come from a woman in her thirties or forties in good health and CMV-seropositive. CDR3s include the opening cysteine and the closing phenylalanine or tryptophan. A D gene is named only where the DNA matches it firmly. Not all rows give a size; the values are once, few, many and, for expanded clones, a class.

d_call | j_call | clone_size | v_call | cdr3_aa | cdr3_nt
TRBD1 | TRBJ1-1 | NA | TRBV18 | CASSPPSGQGAMNTEAFF | TGTGCCAGCTCACCACCGTCGGGACAGGGGGCGATGAACACTGAAGCTTTCTTT
NA | TRBJ2-7 | few | TRBV7-2 | CASSLNAGREYEQYF | TGTGCCAGCAGCTTAAACGCCGGGAGAGAATACGAGCAGTACTTC
NA | TRBJ1-5 | NA | TRBV6-5 | CASSLTGRNQPQHF | TGTGCCAGCAGCCTGACAGGTCGGAATCAGCCCCAGCATTTT
NA | TRBJ1-2 | few | TRBV5-1 | CASSLISGSRNYGYTF | TGCGCCAGCAGCTTGATATCCGGCAGCAGGAACTATGGCTACACCTTC
TRBD1 | TRBJ1-2 | NA | TRBV28 | CASNLDRGSPWGYTF | TGTGCCAGCAACTTAGACAGGGGATCCCCATGGGGCTACACCTTC
TRBD1 | TRBJ1-3 | NA | TRBV30 | CAWSRGQGISGNTIYF | TGTGCCTGGAGTCGGGGACAGGGGATCTCTGGAAACACCATATATTTT
NA | TRBJ1-4 | NA | TRBV6-5 | CASSYSRGLKLFF | TGTGCCAGCAGTTACTCGCGCGGGTTGAAACTGTTTTTT
NA | TRBJ2-2 | NA | TRBV30 | CAWSLNLNTGELFF | TGTGCCTGGTCACTAAACTTAAACACCGGGGAGCTGTTTTTT
NA | TRBJ1-5 | NA | TRBV19 | CASSIVQAGQPQHF | TGTGCCAGTAGTATAGTCCAGGCGGGTCAGCCCCAGCATTTT
TRBD2 | TRBJ2-7 | NA | TRBV6-6 | CASGPSREGPSYEQYF | TGTGCCAGCGGTCCCAGCCGGGAGGGCCCTTCCTACGAGCAGTACTTC
NA | TRBJ2-7 | NA | TRBV25-1 | CASSSDTRPYEQYF | TGTGCCAGCAGTTCTGACACCCGACCCTACGAGCAGTACTTC
NA | TRBJ1-4 | few | TRBV5-4 | CASSAGEEKLFF | TGTGCCAGCAGCGCCGGGGAGGAAAAACTGTTTTTT
NA | TRBJ1-1 | NA | TRBV15 | CATAWGQGVGNTEAFF | TGTGCCACCGCTTGGGGCCAGGGTGTCGGGAACACTGAAGCTTTCTTT
TRBD1 | TRBJ1-2 | NA | TRBV27 | CASSLSGRGRHYGYTF | TGTGCCAGCAGTTTATCCGGGAGGGGGCGTCACTATGGCTACACCTTC
NA | TRBJ2-2 | NA | TRBV19 | CASSTGIRGNTGELFF | TGTGCCAGTAGTACCGGTATACGGGGAAACACCGGGGAGCTGTTTTTT
TRBD1 | TRBJ1-2 | NA | TRBV6-1 | CASLLTGGAYGYTF | TGTGCCAGTCTGCTTACAGGGGGCGCTTATGGCTACACCTTC
TRBD1 | TRBJ2-7 | NA | TRBV6-5 | CASSSPGQGSREQYF | TGTGCCAGCAGTTCTCCGGGACAGGGGTCTCGCGAGCAGTACTTC
NA | TRBJ1-6 | few | TRBV6-5 | CASSQKGASPLHF | TGTGCCAGCAGTCAGAAAGGGGCTTCACCCCTCCACTTT
TRBD1 | TRBJ1-3 | few | TRBV7-2 | CASTREGALGNTIYF | TGTGCCAGCACCAGAGAGGGGGCGCTTGGAAACACCATATATTTT
TRBD2 | TRBJ2-3 | NA | TRBV7-3 | CASSASGLAGRGDTQYF | TGTGCCAGCAGCGCCTCCGGACTAGCGGGCAGGGGGGATACGCAGTATTTT
NA | TRBJ2-3 | NA | TRBV7-3 | CASSRFTTDTQYF | TGTGCCAGTAGTCGCTTCACCACAGATACGCAGTATTTT
TRBD2 | TRBJ2-1 | NA | TRBV5-5 | CASSSTSGRTSEQFF | TGTGCCAGCAGCTCGACTAGCGGGAGAACGAGTGAGCAGTTCTTC
NA | TRBJ1-5 | NA | TRBV7-2 | CASSLAPSNQPQHF | TGTGCCAGCAGCTTAGCCCCAAGCAATCAGCCCCAGCATTTT
NA | TRBJ2-6 | NA | TRBV4-3 | CASSQDGPSGANVLTF | TGCGCCAGCAGCCAAGATGGGCCCTCTGGGGCCAACGTCCTGACTTTC
TRBD1 | TRBJ2-1 | NA | TRBV4-2 | CASSLQGDAYNEQFF | TGTGCCAGCAGCTTACAGGGGGATGCCTACAATGAGCAGTTCTTC
NA | TRBJ1-2 | few | TRBV7-2 | CASSRPGGYGYTF | TGTGCCAGCAGTCGGCCCGGGGGCTATGGCTACACCTTC
NA | TRBJ1-1 | few | TRBV5-4 | CASSSEGLGTEAFF | TGTGCCAGCAGCTCCGAGGGCCTAGGCACTGAAGCTTTCTTT
NA | TRBJ1-1 | few | TRBV19 | CASSLTDNTEAFF | TGTGCCAGTAGTTTAACTGATAACACTGAAGCTTTCTTT
NA | TRBJ1-2 | NA | TRBV28 | CASSPGTGGDYGYTF | TGTGCCAGCAGTCCAGGGACGGGGGGGGACTATGGCTACACCTTC
NA | TRBJ2-4 | NA | TRBV2 | CASSGGETKNIQYF | TGTGCCAGCAGTGGGGGGGAGACCAAAAACATTCAGTACTTC
NA | TRBJ1-1 | NA | TRBV5-1 | CASSVTPNTEAFF | TGCGCCAGCAGCGTGACACCGAACACTGAAGCTTTCTTT
TRBD2 | TRBJ2-5 | NA | TRBV15 | CATSNTPGLAGLEQYF | TGTGCCACCAGCAATACCCCGGGACTAGCGGGGTTAGAGCAGTACTTC
NA | TRBJ1-2 | few | TRBV7-2 | CASSKQNRVPYYGYTF | TGTGCCAGCAGCAAACAAAACAGGGTACCATACTATGGCTACACCTTC
NA | TRBJ1-2 | NA | TRBV29-1 | CSVEGGRQSLYGYTF | TGCAGCGTTGAAGGTGGACGACAGAGCCTCTATGGCTACACCTTC
NA | TRBJ2-1 | NA | TRBV15 | CATSRDRRTYSEEQFF | TGTGCCACCAGCAGAGATAGGAGGACCTACTCAGAGGAGCAGTTCTTC
NA | TRBJ2-5 | NA | TRBV6-1 | CASMRGTGGQETQYF | TGTGCCAGCATGAGGGGGACGGGGGGACAAGAGACCCAGTACTTC
TRBD2 | TRBJ2-7 | NA | TRBV30 | CAWSVRPGLGSHEQYF | TGTGCCTGGAGTGTACGGCCGGGACTAGGTTCTCACGAGCAGTACTTC
NA | TRBJ2-3 | NA | TRBV27 | CASSLQVSTDTQYF | TGTGCCAGCAGTTTACAGGTTAGCACAGATACGCAGTATTTT
NA | TRBJ1-1 | NA | TRBV27 | CASSSGERSTEAFF | TGTGCCAGCAGTTCAGGGGAAAGGAGCACTGAAGCTTTCTTT
NA | TRBJ1-5 | NA | TRBV19 | CASSIDGTASNQPQHF | TGTGCCAGTAGTATAGATGGCACAGCTAGCAATCAGCCCCAGCATTTT
NA | TRBJ2-3 | few | TRBV6-5 | CASSDRTPSTDTQYF | TGTGCCAGCAGCGACAGAACACCTAGCACAGATACGCAGTATTTT
NA | TRBJ2-7 | NA | TRBV1 | CTSSQDGLFWPGLQQYF | TGCACCAGCAGCCAAGATGGCTTGTTCTGGCCGGGGTTGCAGCAGTACTTC
NA | TRBJ2-1 | once | TRBV7-8 | CASSLEWQAGNEQFF | TGTGCCAGCAGCTTAGAGTGGCAAGCGGGCAATGAGCAGTTCTTC
NA | TRBJ1-6 | NA | TRBV7-8 | CASSAGRGGVGNSPLHF | TGTGCCAGCAGCGCAGGGCGCGGGGGCGTGGGAAATTCACCCCTCCACTTT
NA | TRBJ2-2 | NA | TRBV13 | CASSQRSRAANTGELFF | TGTGCCAGCAGCCAAAGATCGAGGGCGGCGAACACCGGGGAGCTGTTTTTT
TRBD2 | TRBJ2-3 | NA | TRBV11-3 | CASSSGKAGGLTDTQYF | TGTGCCAGCAGCTCCGGTAAAGCGGGAGGCCTCACAGATACGCAGTATTTT
NA | TRBJ1-1 | few | TRBV29-1 | CSVASGLEAFF | TGCAGCGTTGCCTCCGGGTTAGAAGCTTTCTTT
TRBD1 | TRBJ2-7 | NA | TRBV7-3 | CASSSSPPGQGYHEQYF | TGTGCCAGCAGCTCATCACCTCCGGGACAGGGGTATCACGAGCAGTACTTC
TRBD1 | TRBJ2-1 | NA | TRBV14 | CASSQDNVGRGRSREQFF | TGTGCCAGCAGCCAAGATAACGTGGGCAGGGGGCGTTCCCGGGAGCAGTTCTTC
NA | TRBJ1-1 | NA | TRBV18 | CASSPRYQTVTEAFF | TGTGCCAGCTCACCCCGTTACCAGACAGTCACTGAAGCTTTCTTT
TRBD1 | TRBJ2-2 | NA | TRBV5-1 | CASSRGTGSGELFF | TGCGCCAGCAGCAGGGGGACAGGGTCCGGGGAGCTGTTTTTT
NA | TRBJ2-3 | NA | TRBV28 | CASRSDSAYTDTQYF | TGTGCCAGCAGATCGGACAGCGCCTACACAGATACGCAGTATTTT
TRBD2 | TRBJ2-1 | NA | TRBV9 | CASSPTSGEYNEQFF | TGTGCCAGCAGCCCAACTAGCGGGGAATACAATGAGCAGTTCTTC
NA | TRBJ1-5 | once | TRBV5-5 | CASSLAGQPQHF | TGTGCCAGCAGCTTGGCAGGGCAGCCCCAGCATTTT
NA | TRBJ1-2 | NA | TRBV6-1 | CASSYSSYGYTF | TGTGCCAGCAGTTATTCTTCCTATGGCTACACCTTC
TRBD2 | TRBJ2-4 | few | TRBV7-2 | CASSLDGGAGNIQYF | TGTGCCAGCAGCTTAGACGGGGGGGCGGGAAACATTCAGTACTTC
TRBD1 | TRBJ1-5 | NA | TRBV28 | CASSLPTGALSGPNQPQHF | TGTGCCAGCAGTTTGCCGACAGGGGCCCTTAGCGGGCCTAATCAGCCCCAGCATTTT
NA | TRBJ1-6 | NA | TRBV25-1 | CASSATGSSSYNSPLHF | TGTGCCAGCAGTGCTACAGGGAGTAGCTCCTATAATTCACCCCTCCACTTT
TRBD1 | TRBJ1-2 | NA | TRBV13 | CASSSKFNSPGQGNGYTF | TGTGCCAGCAGCTCTAAATTCAATTCGCCGGGACAGGGGAATGGCTACACCTTC
TRBD2 | TRBJ2-1 | NA | TRBV7-2 | CASSLGLAGGPGNEQFF | TGTGCCAGCAGCTTAGGACTAGCGGGGGGGCCAGGAAATGAGCAGTTCTTC